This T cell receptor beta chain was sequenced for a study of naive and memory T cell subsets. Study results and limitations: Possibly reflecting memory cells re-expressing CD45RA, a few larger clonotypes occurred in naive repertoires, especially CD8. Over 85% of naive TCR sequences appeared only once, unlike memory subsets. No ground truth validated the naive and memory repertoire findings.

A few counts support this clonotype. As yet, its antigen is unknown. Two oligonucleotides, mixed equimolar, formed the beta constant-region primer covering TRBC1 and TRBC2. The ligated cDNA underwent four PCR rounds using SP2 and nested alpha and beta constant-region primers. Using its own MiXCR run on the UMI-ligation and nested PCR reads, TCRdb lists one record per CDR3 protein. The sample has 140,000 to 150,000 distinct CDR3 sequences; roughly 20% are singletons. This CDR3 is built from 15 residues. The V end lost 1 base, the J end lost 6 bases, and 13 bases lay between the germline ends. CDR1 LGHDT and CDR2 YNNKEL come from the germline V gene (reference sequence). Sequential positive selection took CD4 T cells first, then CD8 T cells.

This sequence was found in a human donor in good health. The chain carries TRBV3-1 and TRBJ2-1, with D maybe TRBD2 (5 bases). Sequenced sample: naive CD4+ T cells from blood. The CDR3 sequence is CASSQGLLALNEQFF. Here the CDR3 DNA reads TGTGCCAGCAGCCAAGGATTGCTAGCCCTCAATGAGCAGTTCTTC.